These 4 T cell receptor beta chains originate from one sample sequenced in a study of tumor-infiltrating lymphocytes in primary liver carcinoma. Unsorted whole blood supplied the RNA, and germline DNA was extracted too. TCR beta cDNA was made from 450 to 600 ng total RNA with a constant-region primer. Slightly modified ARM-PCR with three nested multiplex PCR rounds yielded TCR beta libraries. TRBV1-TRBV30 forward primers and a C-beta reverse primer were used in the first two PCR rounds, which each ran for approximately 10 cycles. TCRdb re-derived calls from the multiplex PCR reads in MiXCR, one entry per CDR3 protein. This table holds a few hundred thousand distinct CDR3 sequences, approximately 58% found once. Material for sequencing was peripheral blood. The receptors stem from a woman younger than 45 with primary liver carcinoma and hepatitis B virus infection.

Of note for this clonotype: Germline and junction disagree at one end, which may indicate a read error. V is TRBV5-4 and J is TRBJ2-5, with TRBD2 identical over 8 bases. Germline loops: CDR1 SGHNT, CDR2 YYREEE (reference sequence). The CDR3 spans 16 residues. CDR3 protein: CGSSRGGDGFQETQYF. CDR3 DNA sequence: TGTGGCAGCAGCCGGGGGGGGGACGGATTCCAAGAGACCCAGTACTTC.

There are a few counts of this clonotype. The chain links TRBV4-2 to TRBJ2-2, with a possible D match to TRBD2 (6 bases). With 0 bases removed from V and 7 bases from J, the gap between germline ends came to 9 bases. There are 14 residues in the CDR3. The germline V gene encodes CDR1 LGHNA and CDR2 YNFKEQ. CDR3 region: CASSQDRGIGELFF. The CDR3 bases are TGTGCCAGCAGCCAAGATCGGGGGATCGGGGAGCTGTTTTTT.

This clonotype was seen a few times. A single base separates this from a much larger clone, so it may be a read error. In DNA, the CDR3 is TGCAGCGTTGGAGTCTTACAGGGATTACCCTACGAGCAGTACTTC. It codes for CSVGVLQGLPYEQYF. V usage is TRBV29-1 and J usage is TRBJ2-7; a possible D gene is TRBD1 (6 bases). Germline CDR1 is SQVTM and CDR2 is ANQGSEA. CDR3 length equals 15 residues. The ends were cut back, 4 bases at V and 2 bases at J, with 18 bases in the middle.

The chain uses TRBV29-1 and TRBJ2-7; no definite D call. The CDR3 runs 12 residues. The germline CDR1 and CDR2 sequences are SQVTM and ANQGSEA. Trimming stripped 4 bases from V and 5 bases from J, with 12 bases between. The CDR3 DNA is TGCAGCGTTGTGGGGAATTCCGACGAGCAGTACTTC. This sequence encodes CSVVGNSDEQYF.